This record looks at one T cell receptor beta chain sequence and its context. The data belong to a study of blood T cells in healthy people across ages. CDR1 SGHTA and CDR2 FQGTGA come from the germline V gene. Deletions cut 5 bases from V and 8 bases from J, with 18 bases between. CDR3 size: 15 residues. PCR was performed a second time for roughly 7 to 11 cycles using a sample-barcoded 5' primer and a J-beta primer mix. TCRdb reprocessed the 5' RACE reads via MiXCR and lists one record per CDR3 protein. The table records hundreds of thousands of distinct CDR3 sequences, more than 20% of them present only once. This same sample was also part of a study on T cells of mothers and their children.

The source is a boy between 10 and 17 years old in good health. The chain combines TRBV7-3 with TRBJ1-4, with unresolved D. The specimen sequenced was blood. The CDR3 DNA reads as TGTGCCAGCAGCGCCATACAGACTCCGGGCGAAAAACTGTTTTTT. Its translation: CASSAIQTPGEKLFF.